This T cell receptor beta chain was sequenced in a study of siplizumab effects on memory and regulatory T cells. Some clones are missing from TCRdb's copy, which holds only in-frame ones; the method was immunoSEQ multiplex PCR. The repertoire holds about 100,000 clones, with about 90% as singletons. Germline V lookup: CDR1 MGHDK, CDR2 SYGVNS. With V trimmed by 8 bases and J by 3 bases, 14 bases remained unmatched. The CDR3 extends over 17 amino acids. Sequencing input: non-Treg CD4+ T cells sorted from blood. The clonotype comes from a human donor in good health. This chain uses TRBV25-1 with TRBJ2-1; 9 nucleotides align to TRBD2. The CDR3 loop is CASQKGASGTGYNEQFF. The DNA of the CDR3 is TGTGCCAGCCAAAAAGGGGCTAGCGGGACTGGCTACAATGAGCAGTTCTTC.